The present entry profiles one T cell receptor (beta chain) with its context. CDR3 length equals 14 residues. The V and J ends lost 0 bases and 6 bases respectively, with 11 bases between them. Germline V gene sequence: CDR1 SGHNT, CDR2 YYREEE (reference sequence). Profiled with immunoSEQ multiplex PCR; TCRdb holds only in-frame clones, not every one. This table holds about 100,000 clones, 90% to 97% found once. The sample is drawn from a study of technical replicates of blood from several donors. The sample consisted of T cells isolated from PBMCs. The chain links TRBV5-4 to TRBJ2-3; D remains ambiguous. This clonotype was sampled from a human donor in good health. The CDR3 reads CASSLGQSPDTQYF. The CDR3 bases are TGTGCCAGCAGCTTGGGCCAGTCCCCCGATACGCAGTATTTT.